The 14 T cell receptor beta chains given below trace back to one sample, sequenced in a study of response to subunit inactivated influenza vaccine (dated by TCRdb to the late 2010s). Receptors were amplified or captured by RT-PCR. Sequencing took place on an Illumina HiSeq 2500. TCRdb's own reprocessing of the public reads used fastp at Q25 and MiXCR and kept productive beta chains. One record per CDR3 amino acid sequence lists the most common genes and DNA. For this sample the table gives 530,000 or so distinct CDR3 sequences, of which 10% to 15% were detected only once. The ten largest clonotypes hold 10% of the sample. This specimen consisted of PBMCs from blood, obtained on the day of vaccination. The receptors were gathered from a middle-aged man who received an inactivated influenza vaccine. Donor details come from another sample of the same person, matched by shared clones.

The rearrangement links TRBV20-1 to TRBJ1-4; tentatively, D is TRBD1 (5 bases). Germline V gene lookup returns CDR1 DFQATT and CDR2 SNEGSKA (reference sequence). The CDR3 totals 15 residues. V was trimmed by 3 bases and J by 2 bases, leaving 13 bases between them. In DNA, the CDR3 is TGCAGTGCTAGCAGTGTAGGGGCGACTAATGAAAAACTGTTTTTT. It translates to CSASSVGATNEKLFF.

V and J are TRBV10-3 and TRBJ2-1; the match to TRBD1 covers 10 bases. The J segment lost 8 bases and the V segment lost 6 bases, leaving 10 bases of the junction unmatched. CDR3 size: 15 residues. Looked up from germline, CDR1 is ENHRY and CDR2 is SYGVKD. Written as DNA, the CDR3 is TGTGCCATCAGCTCAGGGGGACAGGGGATCTATGAGCAGTTCTTC. Encoded protein: CAISSGGQGIYEQFF.

The chain uses TRBV20-1 and TRBJ2-1, with a possible D match to TRBD2 (6 bases). V lost 6 bases, J lost 0 bases, and 15 bases lay in between. The CDR3 loop spans 15 amino acids. Germline CDR1 and CDR2: DFQATT and SNEGSKA (reference sequence). The CDR3 region has the DNA TGCAGTGCCCTGGGACTCCACGACTCCTACAATGAGCAGTTCTTC. It yields the protein CSALGLHDSYNEQFF.

The sample holds a few counts of this clonotype. V usage is TRBV7-2 and J usage is TRBJ2-5, with D hard to call. The V end was cut by 1 base, the J end by 3 bases, with 15 bases between. CDR3 size: 16 residues. Germline V gene data show CDR1 as SGHTA and CDR2 as FQGNSA. In nucleotides, the CDR3 is TGTGCCAGCAGCTTAGAAGAGTTAGGTGGTAAAGAGACCCAGTACTTC. It yields the protein CASSLEELGGKETQYF. The full variable domain, with the rest looked up from reference TRBV7-2 and TRBJ2-5, is GAGVSQSPSNKVTEKGKDVELRCDPISGHTALYWYRQSLGQGLEFLIYFQGNSAPDKSGLPSDRFSAERTGGSVSTLTIQRTQQEDSAVYLCASSLEELGGKETQYFGPGTRLLVL.

This clonotype was counted many times. This chain links TRBV11-2 with TRBJ2-7, with D maybe TRBD1 (5 bases). Trimming took off 8 bases at V and 4 bases at J, with 9 bases between the two ends. The germline CDR1 and CDR2 sequences are SGHAT and FQNNGV. This CDR3 is 11 amino acids long. The CDR3 region has the DNA TGTGCCAGCGGGGCTGGGTACGAGCAGTACTTC. Residues: CASGAGYEQYF.

The chain carries TRBV7-2 and TRBJ1-1; D is perhaps TRBD1 (5 bases). V lost 2 bases, J lost 1 base, and 11 bases lay in between. CDR1 SGHTA and CDR2 FQGNSA come from the germline V gene. This CDR3 comprises 15 residues. This CDR3 is CASSLWEGKNTEAFF. CDR3 DNA sequence: TGTGCCAGCAGCTTATGGGAGGGGAAGAACACTGAAGCTTTCTTT. Combining the CDR3 with reference TRBV7-2 and TRBJ1-1 gives the whole variable domain GAGVSQSPSNKVTEKGKDVELRCDPISGHTALYWYRQSLGQGLEFLIYFQGNSAPDKSGLPSDRFSAERTGGSVSTLTIQRTQQEDSAVYLCASSLWEGKNTEAFFGQGTRLTVV.

This clonotype was seen ten or more times. This chain uses TRBV5-6 with TRBJ2-1, with 9 nucleotides matching TRBD2. Losses at the gene ends were 5 bases for V and 2 bases for J; bases not matched to a gene: 17. The CDR3 sequence is 19 residues long. Per germline, CDR1 SGHDT and CDR2 YYEEEE. CDR3 protein: CASRFSAASGDFTYNEQFF. CDR3 coding DNA: TGTGCCAGCAGATTTTCAGCAGCTAGCGGGGACTTTACCTACAATGAGCAGTTCTTC.

The rearrangement links TRBV5-5 to TRBJ1-2; 9 bases align to TRBD1. V dropped 4 bases and J dropped 4; count of bases not matched to a gene: 11. The CDR3 length is 16 residues. Germline CDR1 reads SGHKS; CDR2 reads YYEKEE (reference sequence). The CDR3: CASSSGTGRDLYGYTF. The CDR3 region has the DNA TGTGCCAGCAGCAGTGGGACAGGGAGGGATCTCTATGGCTACACCTTC.

There are a few counts of this clonotype. V is TRBV5-1 and J is TRBJ2-7; TRBD2 matches at 7 bases. V was pared by 4 bases and J by 5 bases, with 9 bases of the junction left unmatched. This CDR3 contains 14 residues. Looked up from germline, CDR1 is SGHRS and CDR2 is YFSETQ. Here the CDR3 DNA reads TGCGCCAGCAGCATGGATGGGAGCGGGAACGAGCAGTACTTC. Amino acids: CASSMDGSGNEQYF.

The V gene is TRBV7-6, the J gene TRBJ2-3; D uncertain. This CDR3 region has 15 residues. V was trimmed by 2 bases and J by 3 bases, leaving 12 bases between them. Germline V CDR1 and CDR2: SGHVS, FNYEAQ. The CDR3, as DNA: TGTGCCAGCAGCTTATCTCTAGTTTATACAGATACGCAGTATTTT. This codes for CASSLSLVYTDTQYF.

This clonotype was detected only a few times. In nucleotides, the CDR3 is TGCAGTGCTCCATGGGACTTAACTGATGAGCAGTTCTTC. This codes for CSAPWDLTDEQFF. The chain has TRBV20-1 and TRBJ2-1, with a possible D match to TRBD2 (6 bases). CDR3 length: 13 amino acids. Germline assignment: CDR1 DFQATT and CDR2 SNEGSKA (reference sequence). The V end was cut by 5 bases, the J end by 8 bases, with 16 bases between.

The V call is TRBV20-1, the J call TRBJ2-7; perhaps TRBD1 as D (6 bases). The CDR3 has 14 residues. Germline values: CDR1 DFQATT, CDR2 SNEGSKA (reference sequence). With 0 bases removed from V and 2 bases from J, the gap between germline ends came to 11 bases. The CDR3 here is CSAREPDRAYEQYF. CDR3 bases: TGCAGTGCTAGAGAACCGGACAGAGCCTACGAGCAGTACTTC.

This clonotype was recorded a few times. The chain links TRBV18 to TRBJ1-3; 8 positions agree with TRBD1. Germline V gives CDR1 KGHSH, CDR2 LQKENI. This CDR3 region has 17 residues. Trimming cost V 3 bases and J 0 bases; bases outside gene matches: 7. The CDR3 reads CASSPRDRRRSGNTIYF. The CDR3 DNA is TGTGCCAGCTCACCTCGGGACAGGCGGCGCTCTGGAAACACCATATATTTT.

This clonotype was observed a few times. The rearrangement joins TRBV5-5 to TRBJ2-7, with D maybe TRBD2 (6 bases). The germline V and J ends were trimmed by 2 bases and 3 bases, with 15 bases remaining between them. This CDR3 has 15 residues. CDR1 is SGHKS and CDR2 is YYEKEE in the germline V gene (reference sequence). The chain's CDR3 is CASSFTGTPGYEQYF. The CDR3 nucleotides are TGTGCCAGCAGCTTTACCGGGACTCCAGGCTACGAGCAGTACTTC.